This T cell receptor (beta chain) was captured in a study of cytomegalovirus exposure and HLA in healthy donors. The V gene lost 1 base and the J gene lost 1 base, with 8 bases spanning the gap. CDR1 and CDR2 (germline): SGHRS, YFSETQ. The CDR3 is made up of 14 amino acids. In regard to this clone: What it recognizes is unknown.

The study, taken as a whole, reports: In the approximately 120 validation repertoires, a later analysis found that first-cohort TCR clusters tended to co-occur. Among TCR sequences, most were rare, though some public TCRs appeared in many donors. Cytomegalovirus-associated status was assigned to 164 TCR beta chains.

The method was immunoSEQ multiplex PCR; TCRdb's version includes in-frame clones alone and lacks a portion of them. The data show roughly 56,000 clones, 85% to 90% seen once. Source material: PBMCs. The origin of this receptor is a woman in her late teens or twenties in good health and CMV-seronegative. This chain links TRBV5-1 with TRBJ1-1, with a tentative D call TRBD1 (5 bases). This CDR3 reads CASSLLQGNTEAFF. CDR3 DNA sequence: TGCGCCAGCAGCTTGCTCCAGGGGAACACTGAAGCTTTCTTT.